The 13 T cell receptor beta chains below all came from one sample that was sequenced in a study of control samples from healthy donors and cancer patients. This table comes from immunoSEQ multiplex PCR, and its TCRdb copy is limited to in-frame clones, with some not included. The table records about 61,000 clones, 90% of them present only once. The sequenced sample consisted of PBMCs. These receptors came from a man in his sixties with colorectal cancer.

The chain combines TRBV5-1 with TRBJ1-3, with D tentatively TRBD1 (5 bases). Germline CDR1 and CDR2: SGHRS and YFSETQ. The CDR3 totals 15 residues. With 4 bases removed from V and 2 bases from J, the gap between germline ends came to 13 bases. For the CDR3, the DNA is TGCGCCAGCAGCCGGTCGGGGGGTACTGGAAACACCATATATTTT. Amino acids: CASSRSGGTGNTIYF.

The CDR3 DNA reads as TGTGCCAGCAGTTTATCGGGACAGTTCAATCAGCCCCAGCATTTT. Amino acid sequence: CASSLSGQFNQPQHF. The rearrangement uses TRBV27 and TRBJ1-5, with 7 bases identical to TRBD1. This CDR3 contains 15 residues. Germline V gives CDR1 MNHEY, CDR2 SMNVEV (reference sequence). V gave up 0 bases and J gave up 3 bases; unmatched junction bases: 2.

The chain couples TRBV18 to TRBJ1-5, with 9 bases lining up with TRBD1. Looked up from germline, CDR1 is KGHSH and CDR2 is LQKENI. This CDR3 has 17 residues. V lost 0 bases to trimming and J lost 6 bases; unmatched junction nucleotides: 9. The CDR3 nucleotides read TGTGCCAGCTCACCACCAAGCGGGACAGGGAGGGGTCAGCCCCAGCATTTT. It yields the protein CASSPPSGTGRGQPQHF.

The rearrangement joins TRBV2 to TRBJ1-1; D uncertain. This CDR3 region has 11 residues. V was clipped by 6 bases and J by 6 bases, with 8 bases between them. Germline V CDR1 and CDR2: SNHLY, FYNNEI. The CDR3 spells CASSLVSEAFF. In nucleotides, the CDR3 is TGTGCCAGCAGCCTTGTATCTGAAGCTTTCTTT.

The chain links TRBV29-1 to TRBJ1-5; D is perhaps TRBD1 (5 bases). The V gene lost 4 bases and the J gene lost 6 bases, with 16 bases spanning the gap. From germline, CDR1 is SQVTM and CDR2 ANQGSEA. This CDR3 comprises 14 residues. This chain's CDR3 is CSVGLGGSGQPQHF. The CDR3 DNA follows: TGCAGCGTTGGGTTGGGGGGGAGTGGTCAGCCCCAGCATTTT.

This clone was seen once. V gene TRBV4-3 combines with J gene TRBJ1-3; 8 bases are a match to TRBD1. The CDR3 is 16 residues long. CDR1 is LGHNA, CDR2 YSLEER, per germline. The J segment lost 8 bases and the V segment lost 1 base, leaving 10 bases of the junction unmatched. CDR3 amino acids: CASSQATGGMRDTIYF. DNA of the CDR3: TGCGCCAGCAGCCAAGCAACAGGGGGAATGAGAGACACCATATATTTT.

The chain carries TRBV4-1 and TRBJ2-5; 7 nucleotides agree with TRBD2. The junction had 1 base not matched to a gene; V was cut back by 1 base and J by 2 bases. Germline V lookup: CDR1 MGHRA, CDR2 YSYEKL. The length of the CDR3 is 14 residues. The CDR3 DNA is TGCGCCAGCAGCCAAGTGCGGGGGCAAGAGACCCAGTACTTC. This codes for CASSQVRGQETQYF.

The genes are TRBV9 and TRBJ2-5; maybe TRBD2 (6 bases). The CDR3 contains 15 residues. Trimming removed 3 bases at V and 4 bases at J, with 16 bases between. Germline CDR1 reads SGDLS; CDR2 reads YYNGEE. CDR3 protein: CASSAPRDSPETQYF. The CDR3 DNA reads TGTGCCAGCAGCGCACCTCGGGACTCCCCAGAGACCCAGTACTTC. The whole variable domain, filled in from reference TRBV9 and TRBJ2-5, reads DSGVTQTPKHLITATGQRVTLRCSPRSGDLSVYWYQQSLDQGLQFLIQYYNGEERAKGNILERFSAQQFPDLHSELNLSSLELGDSALYFCASSAPRDSPETQYFGPGTRLLVL.

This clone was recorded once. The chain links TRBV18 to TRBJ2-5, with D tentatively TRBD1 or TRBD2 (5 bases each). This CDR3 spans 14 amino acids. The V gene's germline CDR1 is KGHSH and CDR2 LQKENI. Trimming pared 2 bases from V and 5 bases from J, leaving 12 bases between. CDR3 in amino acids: CASSPEGLEETQYF. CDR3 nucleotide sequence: TGTGCCAGCTCACCAGAGGGGCTGGAGGAGACCCAGTACTTC.

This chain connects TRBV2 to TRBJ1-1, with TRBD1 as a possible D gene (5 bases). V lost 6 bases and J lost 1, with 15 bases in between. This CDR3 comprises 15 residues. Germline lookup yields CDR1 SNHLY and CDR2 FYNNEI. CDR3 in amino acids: CASRGQDTGNTEAFF. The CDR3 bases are TGTGCCAGCAGGGGGCAGGATACAGGGAACACTGAAGCTTTCTTT.

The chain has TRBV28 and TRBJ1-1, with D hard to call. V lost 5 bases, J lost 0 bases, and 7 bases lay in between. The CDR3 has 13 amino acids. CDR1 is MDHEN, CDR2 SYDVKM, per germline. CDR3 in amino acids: CASSPTLNTEAFF. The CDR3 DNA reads TGTGCCAGCAGTCCCACACTGAACACTGAAGCTTTCTTT.

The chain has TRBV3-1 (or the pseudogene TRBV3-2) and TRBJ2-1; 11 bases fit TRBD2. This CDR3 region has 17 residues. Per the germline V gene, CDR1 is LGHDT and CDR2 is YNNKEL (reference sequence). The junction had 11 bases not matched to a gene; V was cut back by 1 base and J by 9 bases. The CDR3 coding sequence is TGTGCCAGCAGCCAAGCCCCTTTAGCGGGGGGGCAGGGTGAGCAGTTCTTC. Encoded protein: CASSQAPLAGGQGEQFF.

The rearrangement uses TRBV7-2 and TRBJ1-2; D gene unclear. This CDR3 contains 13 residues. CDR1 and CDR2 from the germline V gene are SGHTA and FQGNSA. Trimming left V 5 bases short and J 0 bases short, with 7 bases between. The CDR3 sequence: CASSPMSNYGYTF. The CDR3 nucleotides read TGTGCCAGCAGCCCCATGTCTAACTATGGCTACACCTTC.